This T cell receptor beta chain was sequenced in a study of T cells in narcolepsy. Data came from immunoSEQ multiplex PCR; TCRdb stores just in-frame clones and leaves some out. The sample lists fewer than 35,000 clones; roughly four fifths were seen once. CDR3 length: 13 amino acids. Germline values: CDR1 SGHAT, CDR2 FQNNGV. The J segment lost 4 bases and the V segment lost 4 bases, leaving 3 bases of the junction unmatched. This TCR was recovered from a human donor with narcolepsy. Sequenced: CD45RA- memory CD4+ T cells from PBMCs. The V and J genes are TRBV11-2 and TRBJ2-5, with 7 bases aligning to TRBD2. CDR3 nucleotides: TGTGCCAGCAGCTCAGCGGGGACAGAGACCCAGTACTTC. It is translated as CASSSAGTETQYF.